The rows below give T cell receptor beta chains drawn from one sample of a study of OX40 agonist ivuxolimab in advanced cancers. TCRdb's copy holds only in-frame clones and misses some; the assay was immunoSEQ multiplex PCR. This table holds tens of thousands of clones, approximately 80% found once. This material consisted of CD4+ or CD8+ T cells sorted from blood, taken in a trial of the OX40 agonist ivuxolimab. These receptors came from an adult with an advanced solid tumor such as melanoma, head and neck, liver or kidney cancer. Both conserved end residues are part of each CDR3. The D gene is left open where the match is weak. Size is omitted from some rows. Given values are once, few, many or a class for expanded clones.

j_call | d_call | clone_size | v_call | cdr3_aa | cdr3_nt
TRBJ1-1 | TRBD1 | - | TRBV5-1 | CASSSDRATTEAFF | TGCGCCAGCAGCTCGGACAGGGCGACCACTGAAGCTTTCTTT
TRBJ2-2 | - | - | TRBV6-5 | CASKMGGRATGELFF | TGTGCCAGCAAGATGGGCGGTCGGGCCACCGGGGAGCTGTTTTTT
TRBJ1-3 | - | - | TRBV6-5 | CASSYRGSGNTIYF | TGTGCCAGCAGTTACAGGGGCTCTGGAAACACCATATATTTT
TRBJ1-4 | - | - | TRBV6-5 | CASTFSGEKLFF | TGTGCCAGCACTTTTTCCGGTGAAAAACTGTTTTTT
TRBJ2-7 | - | - | TRBV4-1 | CASSLQLDRERYF | TGCGCCAGCAGCCTGCAATTGGACAGAGAGCGGTACTTC
TRBJ2-4 | - | - | TRBV21-1 | CASSKGQAGDIQYF | TGTGCCAGCAGCAAAGGCCAAGCGGGGGACATTCAGTACTTC
TRBJ1-3 | - | - | TRBV27 | CASSLVSGNTIYF | TGTGCCAGCAGTTTAGTGTCTGGAAACACCATATATTTT
TRBJ2-2 | - | few | TRBV5-1 | CASSLAIGTGELFF | TGCGCCAGCAGCTTGGCCATCGGAACCGGGGAGCTGTTTTTT
TRBJ2-2 | - | once | TRBV27 | CASSFKKGGTGELFF | TGTGCCAGCAGTTTTAAAAAGGGGGGGACCGGGGAGCTGTTTTTT
TRBJ1-1 | - | - | TRBV19 | CASRLTDEAFF | TGTGCCAGTCGATTGACAGACGAAGCTTTCTTT
TRBJ2-4 | - | few | TRBV11-2 | CASSLGAGRLNIQYF | TGTGCCAGCAGCTTAGGGGCAGGGCGGTTGAACATTCAGTACTTC
TRBJ2-1 | - | - | TRBV5-6 | CASSLYGGYNEQFF | TGTGCCAGCAGCTTGTACGGTGGGTACAATGAGCAGTTCTTC
TRBJ1-2 | - | - | TRBV29-1 | CSVAKNSNYGYTF | TGCAGCGTTGCTAAGAATTCAAACTATGGCTACACCTTC
TRBJ2-1 | TRBD2 | - | TRBV19 | CASSVIAGGNYNEQFF | TGTGCCAGTAGTGTAATAGCGGGGGGGAATTACAATGAGCAGTTCTTC
TRBJ2-3 | TRBD2 | - | TRBV5-1 | CASGRPSERGSTDTQYF | TGCGCCAGCGGACGACCGTCTGAGCGGGGGAGCACAGATACGCAGTATTTT
TRBJ1-1 | TRBD1 | - | TRBV5-1 | CASSLIGTGEAFF | TGCGCCAGCAGCTTGATAGGGACAGGGGAAGCTTTCTTT
TRBJ2-3 | - | once | TRBV5-1 | CASSPEAGRTDTQYF | TGCGCCAGCAGCCCGGAGGCAGGGCGCACAGATACGCAGTATTTT
TRBJ2-6 | - | few | TRBV19 | CASSPRDFSGANVLTF | TGTGCCAGTAGCCCCAGGGATTTCTCTGGGGCCAACGTCCTGACTTTC
TRBJ1-2 | - | - | TRBV4-1 | CASSQDGRGLGYGYTF | TGCGCCAGCAGCCAAGATGGTAGGGGTTTAGGTTATGGCTACACCTTC
TRBJ1-5 | - | - | TRBV5-1 | CASSFAGNRDQPQHF | TGCGCCAGCAGCTTTGCAGGGAATCGCGATCAGCCCCAGCATTTT
TRBJ2-3 | - | once | TRBV29-1 | CSVLPTDTQYF | TGCAGCGTTTTACCCACAGATACGCAGTATTTT
TRBJ1-4 | - | - | TRBV6-5 | CASRPGRGANEKLFF | TGTGCCAGCAGACCCGGGCGCGGTGCTAATGAAAAACTGTTTTTT
TRBJ2-1 | - | - | TRBV5-1 | CASSFWGNEQFF | TGCGCCAGCAGCTTTTGGGGCAATGAGCAGTTCTTC
TRBJ2-5 | - | - | TRBV6-1 | CASSDGPGETQYF | TGTGCCAGCAGTGATGGTCCAGGAGAGACCCAGTACTTC
TRBJ2-1 | TRBD2 | - | TRBV12-5 | CASGFSLAGVYEQFF | TGTGCTAGTGGTTTTAGTCTAGCGGGAGTGTATGAGCAGTTCTTC
TRBJ1-1 | - | few | TRBV10-3 | CAITDRQAAEAFF | TGTGCCATCACAGATCGGCAGGCCGCTGAAGCTTTCTTT
TRBJ2-7 | - | - | TRBV10-2 | CASRETVSYEQYF | TGCGCCAGCAGGGAGACAGTCTCCTACGAGCAGTACTTC
TRBJ2-7 | - | - | TRBV5-4 | CASSSPGLGSYEQYF | TGTGCCAGCAGCTCCCCGGGACTCGGGTCATACGAGCAGTACTTC
TRBJ2-5 | - | - | TRBV5-4 | CASSSAGQGRETQYF | TGTGCCAGCAGCTCGGCGGGGCAGGGGAGAGAGACCCAGTACTTC
TRBJ1-2 | - | - | TRBV7-2 | CASSFSSYGYTF | TGTGCCAGCAGCTTTAGCAGTTATGGCTACACCTTC
TRBJ1-1 | - | - | TRBV9 | CASSATTGRTEAFF | TGTGCCAGCAGCGCAACTACAGGGCGTACTGAAGCTTTCTTT
TRBJ2-7 | TRBD2 | - | TRBV7-2 | CASSETSSTYEQYF | TGTGCCAGCAGCGAGACTAGCTCGACCTACGAGCAGTACTTC
TRBJ1-1 | - | - | TRBV11-2 | CASTDQVGTEAFF | TGTGCCAGCACCGACCAGGTGGGCACTGAAGCTTTCTTT
TRBJ2-2 | - | - | TRBV25-1 | CASSPPGRGTGELFF | TGTGCCAGCAGTCCTCCCGGGAGAGGCACCGGGGAGCTGTTTTTT
TRBJ2-5 | TRBD2 | - | TRBV4-1 | CASSQVSSGGALHQETQYF | TGCGCCAGCAGCCAAGTTAGTAGCGGGGGGGCCTTGCACCAAGAGACCCAGTACTTC
TRBJ2-1 | - | - | TRBV12-5 | CASGQYNEQFF | TGTGCTAGTGGTCAGTACAATGAGCAGTTCTTC
TRBJ2-2 | TRBD2 | - | TRBV29-1 | CSVGTSGSRNTGELFF | TGCAGCGTTGGGACTAGCGGGAGCCGTAACACCGGGGAGCTGTTTTTT
TRBJ2-7 | - | - | TRBV30 | CAWKRDSLASYEQYF | TGTGCCTGGAAGAGGGACTCGCTGGCCTCCTACGAGCAGTACTTC
TRBJ2-7 | - | - | TRBV10-1 | CAKTLPRDGSSYEQYF | TGCGCCAAGACCCTTCCCCGGGACGGAAGCTCCTACGAGCAGTACTTC
TRBJ1-2 | - | few | TRBV7-2 | CASSGGAGHGYTF | TGTGCCAGCAGCGGAGGGGCGGGGCATGGCTACACCTTC
TRBJ2-3 | - | - | TRBV7-3 | CASSLTARGDTQYF | TGTGCCAGCAGCTTAACAGCCAGGGGAGATACGCAGTATTTT
TRBJ2-2 | - | once | TRBV11-2 | CASSLGWGAVGELFF | TGTGCCAGCAGCTTAGGCTGGGGGGCCGTCGGGGAGCTGTTTTTT